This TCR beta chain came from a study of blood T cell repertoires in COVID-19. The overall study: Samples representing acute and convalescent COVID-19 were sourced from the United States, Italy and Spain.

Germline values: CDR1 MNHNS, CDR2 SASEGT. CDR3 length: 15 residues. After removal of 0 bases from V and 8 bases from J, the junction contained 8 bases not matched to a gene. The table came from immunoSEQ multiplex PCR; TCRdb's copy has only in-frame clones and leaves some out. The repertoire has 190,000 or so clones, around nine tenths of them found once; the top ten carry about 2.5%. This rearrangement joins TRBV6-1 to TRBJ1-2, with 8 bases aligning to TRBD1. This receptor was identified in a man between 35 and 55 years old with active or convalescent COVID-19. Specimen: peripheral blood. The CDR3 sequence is CASSEAPQGARGYTF. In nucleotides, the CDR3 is TGTGCCAGCAGTGAAGCGCCCCAGGGGGCGCGAGGCTACACCTTC.